The 16 T cell receptor beta chains given below trace back to one sample, sequenced in a study of immune evolution from preneoplasia to lung adenocarcinoma. The repertoire was sequenced with immunoSEQ multiplex PCR; TCRdb's copy has only in-frame clones and lacks some. The table shows thousands of clones, with roughly two fifths occurring only once. Sequencing was done on a sample of FFPE adjacent normal lung tissue. The receptors originated from a person aged 60-79 years with lung adenocarcinoma.

This clone was seen a handful of times. The chain combines TRBV5-4 with TRBJ2-7, with TRBD1 as a possible D gene (6 bases). The germline V and J ends were trimmed by 4 bases and 0 bases, with 20 bases remaining between them. CDR3 size: 17 residues. The V gene's germline CDR1 is SGHNT and CDR2 YYREEE (reference sequence). Written as DNA, the CDR3 is TGTGCCAGCAGCCCTGACAACGACAGGAGTCCCTCCTACGAGCAGTACTTC. Amino acid sequence: CASSPDNDRSPSYEQYF.

The V and J genes are TRBV13 and TRBJ1-4; the D is unclear. The CDR3 has 14 amino acids. Per germline, CDR1 PRHDT and CDR2 FYEKMQ (reference sequence). V lost 4 bases and J lost 3, with 9 bases in between. Here the CDR3 DNA reads TGTGCCAGCAGCTCCAGCTGGGCTAATGAAAAACTGTTTTTT. This encodes CASSSSWANEKLFF.

This clone was picked up a small number of times. The chain links TRBV6-1 to TRBJ1-1; tentatively, D is TRBD1 (5 bases). The CDR3 is made up of 14 amino acids. Germline V gene lookup returns CDR1 MNHNS and CDR2 SASEGT. V was cut by 2 bases and J by 6 bases, with 13 bases left in between. This CDR3 is CASSELGGDAEAFF. The CDR3 DNA follows: TGTGCCAGCAGTGAATTAGGAGGGGACGCTGAAGCTTTCTTT.

This clone was recorded once. The chain carries TRBV2 and TRBJ2-7, with D maybe TRBD1 (6 bases). V was clipped by 5 bases and J by 1 base, with 12 bases between them. Germline-derived CDR1 and CDR2 are SNHLY and FYNNEI. The CDR3 contains 14 residues. Here the CDR3 reads CASSPDTGSYEQYF. CDR3 coding DNA: TGTGCCAGCAGTCCTGATACAGGGTCCTACGAGCAGTACTTC.

V gene TRBV19 combines with J gene TRBJ2-7; TRBD2 aligns across 11 bases. Germline CDR1 reads LNHDA; CDR2 reads SQIVND (reference sequence). The CDR3 sequence is 13 residues long. Trimming removed 5 bases from V and 9 bases from J; junction bases left unmatched: 6. The CDR3 region is CASSAGTSGGQYF. CDR3 nucleotides: TGTGCCAGTAGTGCAGGGACTAGCGGCGGGCAGTACTTC.

This clone was seen a handful of times. DNA of the CDR3: TGCGCCAGCAGCCGGGAACTAACCTACGAGCAGTACTTC. It yields the protein CASSRELTYEQYF. The J gene is TRBJ2-7, the V gene TRBV5-1; the D gene is possibly TRBD2 (5 bases). Looked up from germline, CDR1 is SGHRS and CDR2 is YFSETQ. V was clipped by 4 bases and J by 2 bases, with 10 bases between them. CDR3 length equals 13 residues. Using reference TRBV5-1 and TRBJ2-7 for the parts outside the CDR3, the full variable domain is KAGVTQTPRYLIKTRGQQVTLSCSPISGHRSVSWYQQTPGQGLQFLFEYFSETQRNKGNFPGRFSGRQFSNSRSEMNVSTLELGDSALYLCASSRELTYEQYFGPGTRLTVT.

This chain uses TRBV9 with TRBJ2-3, with 8 bases lining up with TRBD2. Germline V gene data show CDR1 as SGDLS and CDR2 as YYNGEE. The CDR3 sequence is 17 residues long. The junction had 13 bases not matched to a gene; V was cut back by 4 bases and J by 3 bases. CDR3 in DNA: TGTGCCAGCAGCCCATTCATACGGCGGGAGGCGACAGATACGCAGTATTTT. Its translation is CASSPFIRREATDTQYF. Full variable domain (rest looked up from reference TRBV9 and TRBJ2-3): DSGVTQTPKHLITATGQRVTLRCSPRSGDLSVYWYQQSLDQGLQFLIQYYNGEERAKGNILERFSAQQFPDLHSELNLSSLELGDSALYFCASSPFIRREATDTQYFGPGTRLTVL.

The chain joins TRBV5-6 to TRBJ2-7; no definite D call. This CDR3 spans 13 amino acids. Germline V lookup: CDR1 SGHDT, CDR2 YYEEEE. Between the trimmed V and J ends, which lost 7 bases and 0 bases, there was a span of 11 bases. This chain's CDR3 is CASEDVSSYEQYF. The CDR3 nucleotides read TGTGCCAGCGAGGACGTTAGCTCCTACGAGCAGTACTTC. The whole variable domain, remainder taken from reference TRBV5-6 and TRBJ2-7, is DAGVTQSPTHLIKTRGQQVTLRCSPKSGHDTVSWYQQALGQGPQFIFQYYEEEERQRGNFPDRFSGHQFPNYSSELNVNALLLGDSALYLCASEDVSSYEQYFGPGTRLTVT.

The V and J genes are TRBV6-4 and TRBJ1-2; D may be TRBD1 (6 bases). Germline V gene data show CDR1 as MRHNA and CDR2 as SNTAGT. The CDR3 length is 13 residues. Trimming removed 11 bases from V and 2 bases from J, with 15 bases in between. CDR3 in amino acids: CAGGAITNYGYTF. CDR3 bases: TGTGCCGGGGGGGCCATTACCAACTATGGCTACACCTTC.

The chain carries TRBV4-3 and TRBJ2-4; 10 nucleotides align to TRBD1. Trimming took 3 bases from V and 5 from J; bases not matched to a gene: 4. Germline loops: CDR1 LGHNA, CDR2 YSLEER. CDR3 size: 15 residues. Written as DNA, the CDR3 is TGCGCCAGCAGCCAGGACGGGACAGGGGAAAACATTCAGTACTTC. Its translation: CASSQDGTGENIQYF.

This sequence joins TRBV28 and TRBJ2-5, with a weak D call TRBD2 (5 bases). The V gene lost 5 bases and the J gene lost 13 bases, with 14 bases spanning the gap. CDR1 is MDHEN and CDR2 is SYDVKM in the germline V gene. The CDR3 spans 11 residues. CDR3 region: CASSQTWEPYF. The CDR3 coding sequence is TGTGCCAGCAGTCAGACATGGGAGCCGTACTTC.

The genes are TRBV5-4 and TRBJ2-5; possibly TRBD1 for D (6 bases). V lost 4 bases, J lost 0 bases, and 10 bases lay in between. CDR1 is SGHNT, CDR2 YYREEE, per germline (reference sequence). The CDR3 contains 14 residues. The CDR3 here is CASSTGQYQETQYF. DNA for the CDR3: TGTGCCAGCAGCACTGGACAGTACCAAGAGACCCAGTACTTC.

This clone was counted only a few times. The V call is TRBV5-1, the J call TRBJ1-1; D uncertain. The V gene lost 7 bases and the J gene lost 7 bases, with 17 bases spanning the gap. Germline V gene sequence: CDR1 SGHRS, CDR2 YFSETQ. This CDR3 region has 13 residues. CDR3 coding DNA: TGCGCCAGCGCGATAGTAACCGGGGTTGAAGCTTTCTTT. It specifies CASAIVTGVEAFF.

This chain connects TRBV10-2 to TRBJ2-1; the D gene is possibly TRBD2 (5 bases). CDR3 size: 12 residues. Trimming removed 8 bases from V and 7 bases from J, with 12 bases in between. Germline values: CDR1 WSHSY, CDR2 SAAADI. The DNA of the CDR3 is TGCGCCAGCTACGGAGGAAGGAATGAGCAGTTCTTC. It yields the protein CASYGGRNEQFF.

This chain connects TRBV18 to TRBJ2-2, with D tentatively TRBD2 (5 bases). Germline V CDR1 and CDR2: KGHSH, LQKENI. V was cut by 3 bases and J by 2 bases, with 10 bases left in between. This CDR3 is 15 amino acids long. CDR3 nucleotide sequence: TGTGCCAGCTCACCCGGACTTCAAAACACCGGGGAGCTGTTTTTT. This gives the protein CASSPGLQNTGELFF.

The V gene is TRBV9, the J gene TRBJ1-6; D possibly corresponds to TRBD1 (6 bases). The CDR3 consists of 14 residues. The germline CDR1 and CDR2 sequences are SGDLS and YYNGEE. Deletions cut 4 bases from V and 10 bases from J, with 15 bases between. The CDR3 DNA reads as TGTGCCAGCAGCTCAAACCACAGGGACTCACCCCTCCACTTT. Translation gives CASSSNHRDSPLHF.